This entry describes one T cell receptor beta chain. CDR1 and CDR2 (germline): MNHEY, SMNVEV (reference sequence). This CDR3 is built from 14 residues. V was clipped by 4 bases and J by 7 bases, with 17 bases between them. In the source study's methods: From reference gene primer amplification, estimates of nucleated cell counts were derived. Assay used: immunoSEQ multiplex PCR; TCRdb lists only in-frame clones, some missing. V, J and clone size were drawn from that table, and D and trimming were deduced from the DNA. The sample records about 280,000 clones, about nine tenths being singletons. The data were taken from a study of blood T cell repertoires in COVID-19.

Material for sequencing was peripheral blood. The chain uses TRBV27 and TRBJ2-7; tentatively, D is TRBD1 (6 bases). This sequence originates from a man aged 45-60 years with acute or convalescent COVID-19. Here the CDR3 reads CASSSHGQPWEQYF. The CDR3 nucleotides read TGTGCCAGCAGTTCCCACGGACAGCCATGGGAGCAGTACTTC.